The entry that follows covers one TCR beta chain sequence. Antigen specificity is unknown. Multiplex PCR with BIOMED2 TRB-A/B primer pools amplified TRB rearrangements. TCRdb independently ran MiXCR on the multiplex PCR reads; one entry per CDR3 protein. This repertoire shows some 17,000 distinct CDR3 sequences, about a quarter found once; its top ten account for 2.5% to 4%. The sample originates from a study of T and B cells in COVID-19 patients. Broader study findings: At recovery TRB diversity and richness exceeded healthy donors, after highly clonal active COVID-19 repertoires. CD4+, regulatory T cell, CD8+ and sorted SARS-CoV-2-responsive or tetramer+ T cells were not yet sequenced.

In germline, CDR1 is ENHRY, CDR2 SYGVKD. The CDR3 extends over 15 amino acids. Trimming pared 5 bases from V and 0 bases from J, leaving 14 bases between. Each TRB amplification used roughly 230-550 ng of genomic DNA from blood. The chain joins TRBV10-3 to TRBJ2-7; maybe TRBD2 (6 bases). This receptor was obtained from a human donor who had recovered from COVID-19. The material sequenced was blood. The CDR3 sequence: CAISPPGGPSYEQYF. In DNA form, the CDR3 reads TGTGCCATCAGTCCCCCCGGGGGTCCCTCCTACGAGCAGTACTTC.